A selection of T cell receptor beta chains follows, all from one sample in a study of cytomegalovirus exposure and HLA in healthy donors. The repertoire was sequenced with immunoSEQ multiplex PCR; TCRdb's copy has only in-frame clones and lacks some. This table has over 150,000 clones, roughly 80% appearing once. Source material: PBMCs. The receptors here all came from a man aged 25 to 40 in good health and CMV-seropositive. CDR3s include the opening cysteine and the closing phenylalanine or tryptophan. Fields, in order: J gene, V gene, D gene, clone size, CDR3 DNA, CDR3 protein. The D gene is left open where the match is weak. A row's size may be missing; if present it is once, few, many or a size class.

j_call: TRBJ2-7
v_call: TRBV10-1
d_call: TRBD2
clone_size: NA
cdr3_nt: TGCGCCAGCAGTGACCCCGGGACTAGCGGGATTGAGCAGTACTTC
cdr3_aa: CASSDPGTSGIEQYF

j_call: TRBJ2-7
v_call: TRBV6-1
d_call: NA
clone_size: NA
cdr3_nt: TGTGCCAGCGCCCAGTCCCCGACACAAGGGGCCGAGCAGTACTTC
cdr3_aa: CASAQSPTQGAEQYF

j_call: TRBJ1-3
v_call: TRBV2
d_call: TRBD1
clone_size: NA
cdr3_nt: TGTGCCAGCAGTGAGGACAGGGCTGGAAACACCATATATTTT
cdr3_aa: CASSEDRAGNTIYF

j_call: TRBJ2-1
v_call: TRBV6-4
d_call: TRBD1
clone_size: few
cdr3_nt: TGTGCCAGCAGTGATACCCCGGGACAGGGGGATAATGAGCAGTTCTTC
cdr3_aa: CASSDTPGQGDNEQFF

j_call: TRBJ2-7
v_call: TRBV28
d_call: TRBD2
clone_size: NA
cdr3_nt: TGTGCCAGCAGTTTATTTTGGGGCTCCGGGGTTCAACTAGCGGGGTTCTTCTACGAGCAGTACTTC
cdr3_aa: CASSLFWGSGVQLAGFFYEQYF

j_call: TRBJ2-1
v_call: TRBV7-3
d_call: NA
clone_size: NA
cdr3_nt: TGTGCCAGCAGCAACGGGGATGAGCAGTTCTTC
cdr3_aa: CASSNGDEQFF

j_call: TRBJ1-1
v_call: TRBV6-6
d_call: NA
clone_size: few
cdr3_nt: TGTGCCAGCGGTCGGTCCATAAGCACTGAAGCTTTCTTT
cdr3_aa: CASGRSISTEAFF

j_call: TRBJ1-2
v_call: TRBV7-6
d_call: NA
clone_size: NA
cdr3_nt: TGTGCCAGCAGCTTAGATAGCCTCTCGGGGGGCTACACCTTC
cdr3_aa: CASSLDSLSGGYTF

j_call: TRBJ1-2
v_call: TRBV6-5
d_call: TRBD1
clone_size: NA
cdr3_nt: TGTGCCAGCAGTTCGTCCGGGACAGGGGGCCGTGGCTACACCTTC
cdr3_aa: CASSSSGTGGRGYTF

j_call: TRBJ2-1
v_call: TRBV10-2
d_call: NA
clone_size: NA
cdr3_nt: TGCGCCAGCAGTGAGTCGCGGAATGAGCAGTTCTTC
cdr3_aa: CASSESRNEQFF

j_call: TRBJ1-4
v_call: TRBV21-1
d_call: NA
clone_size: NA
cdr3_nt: TGTGCCAGCAGCAAAGATCTGAACAGGCGTGCGTGGATTGAGAGGCTGTTTTTT
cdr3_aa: CASSKDLNRRAWIERLFF

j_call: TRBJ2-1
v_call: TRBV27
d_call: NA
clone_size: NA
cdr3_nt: TGTGCCAGCAGTTCAGACAATGAGCAGTTCTTC
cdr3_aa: CASSSDNEQFF

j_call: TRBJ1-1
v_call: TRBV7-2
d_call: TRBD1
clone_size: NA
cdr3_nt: TGTGCCAGCAGCTTAGCGGGGGCAGGGGGCTACACTGAAGCTTTCTTT
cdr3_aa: CASSLAGAGGYTEAFF

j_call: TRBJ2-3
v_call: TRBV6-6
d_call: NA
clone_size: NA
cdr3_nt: TGTGCCAGCAGTTCCCTCAGTCGAGATACGCAGTATTTT
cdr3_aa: CASSSLSRDTQYF

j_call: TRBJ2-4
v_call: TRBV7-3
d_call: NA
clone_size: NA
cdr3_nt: TGTGCCAGCAGCTCCCACGGCATTCAGTACTTC
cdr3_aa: CASSSHGIQYF

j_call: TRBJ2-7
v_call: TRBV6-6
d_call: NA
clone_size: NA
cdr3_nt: TGTGCCAGCAGTTACGGTCAGGATATCTACGAGCAGTACTTC
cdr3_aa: CASSYGQDIYEQYF

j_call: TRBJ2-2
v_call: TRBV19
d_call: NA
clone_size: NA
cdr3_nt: TGTGCCAGTAGTTACATAGGACTAAAAGGGACCGGGGAGCTGTTTTTT
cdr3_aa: CASSYIGLKGTGELFF

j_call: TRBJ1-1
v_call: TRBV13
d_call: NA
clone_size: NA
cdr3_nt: TGTGCCAGCAGCTACTCCGGGACACCGCTAGGAGCTTTCTTT
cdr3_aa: CASSYSGTPLGAFF

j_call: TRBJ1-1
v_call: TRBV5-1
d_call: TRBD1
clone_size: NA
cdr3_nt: TGCGCCAGCAGCTTGAACGGACAGGGGAAATTGAACACTGAAGCTTTCTTT
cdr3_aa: CASSLNGQGKLNTEAFF

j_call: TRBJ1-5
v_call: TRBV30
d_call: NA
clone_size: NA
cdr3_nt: TGTGCCTGGAGCTATGCACCCGATAGCAATCAGCCCCAGCATTTT
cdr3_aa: CAWSYAPDSNQPQHF

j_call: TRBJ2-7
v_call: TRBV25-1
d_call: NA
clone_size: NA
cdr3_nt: TGTGCCAGCAGTCGCGGGACGGGGCTCTACGAGCAGTACTTC
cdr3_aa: CASSRGTGLYEQYF

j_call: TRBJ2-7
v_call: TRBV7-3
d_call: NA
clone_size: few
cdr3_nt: TGTGCCAGCAGCTTGGGGGGGGGCCTCGACGAGCAGTACTTC
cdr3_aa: CASSLGGGLDEQYF

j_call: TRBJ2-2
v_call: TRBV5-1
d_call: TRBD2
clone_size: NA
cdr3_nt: TGCGCCAGCAGCTTGGCTGGTAGCGGGGGGGTGAACACCGGGGAGCTGTTTTTT
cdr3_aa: CASSLAGSGGVNTGELFF

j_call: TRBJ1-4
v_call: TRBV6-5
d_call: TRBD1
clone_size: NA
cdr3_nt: TGTGCCAGCAGCCGGGGACAGGGGGAAAAACTGTTTTTT
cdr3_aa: CASSRGQGEKLFF

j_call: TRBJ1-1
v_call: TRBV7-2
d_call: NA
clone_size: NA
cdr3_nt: TGTGCCAGCAGCTTAACCGTAGGGGGGGCGACTGAAGCTTTCTTT
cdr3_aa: CASSLTVGGATEAFF

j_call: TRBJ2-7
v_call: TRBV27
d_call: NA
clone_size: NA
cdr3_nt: TGTGCCAGCAGGCCCGCACAGCTTGCTTACGAGCAGTACTTC
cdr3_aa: CASRPAQLAYEQYF

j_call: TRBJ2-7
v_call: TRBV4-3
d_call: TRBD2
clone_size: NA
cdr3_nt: TGCGCCAGCAGCCAGGCTGGGACTAGCGGGCAGTACGAGCAGTACTTC
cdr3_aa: CASSQAGTSGQYEQYF

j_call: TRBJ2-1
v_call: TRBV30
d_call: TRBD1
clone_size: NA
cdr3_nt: TGTGCCTGGAGTGTAGGACAGGGGCTAAATGAGCAGTTCTTC
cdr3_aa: CAWSVGQGLNEQFF

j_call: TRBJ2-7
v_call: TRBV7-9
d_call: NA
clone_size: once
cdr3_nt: TGTGCCAGCAGCTCTAGCAGGGGCTCCTACGAGCAGTACTTC
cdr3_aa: CASSSSRGSYEQYF

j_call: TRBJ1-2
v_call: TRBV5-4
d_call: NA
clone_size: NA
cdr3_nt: TGTGCCAGCAGCCCTACAGGGAGGGATAACTATGGCTACACCTTC
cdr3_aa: CASSPTGRDNYGYTF

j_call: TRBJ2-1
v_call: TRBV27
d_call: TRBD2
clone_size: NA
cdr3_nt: TGTGCCAGCAGTCCCCGACTAGCGAGCGTTGTGCAGTTCTTC
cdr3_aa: CASSPRLASVVQFF

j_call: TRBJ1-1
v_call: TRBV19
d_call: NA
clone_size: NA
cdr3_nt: TGTGCCACCCAGACAGAGATGAACACTGAAGCTTTCTTT
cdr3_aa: CATQTEMNTEAFF

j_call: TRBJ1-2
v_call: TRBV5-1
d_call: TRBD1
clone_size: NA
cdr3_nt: TGCGCCAGCAGCCCAGGACAGGAGGGCTACACCTTC
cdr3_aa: CASSPGQEGYTF

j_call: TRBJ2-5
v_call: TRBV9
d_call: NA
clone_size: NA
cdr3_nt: TGTGCCAGCAGCGGGGGCCTCCAAGAGACCCAGTACTTC
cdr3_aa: CASSGGLQETQYF

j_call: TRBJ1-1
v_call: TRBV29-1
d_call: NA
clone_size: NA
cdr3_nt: TGCAGAAGGGAGGGCAGGATCAATTTTGTGAACACTGAAGCTTTCTTT
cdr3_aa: CRREGRINFVNTEAFF

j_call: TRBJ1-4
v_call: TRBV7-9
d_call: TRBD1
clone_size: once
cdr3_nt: TGTGCCAGCAGCTTTAGGGGGACAGCCTTTAATGAAAAACTGTTTTTT
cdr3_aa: CASSFRGTAFNEKLFF

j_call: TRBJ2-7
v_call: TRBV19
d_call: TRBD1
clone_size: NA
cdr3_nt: TGTGCCAGTAGTACTCAGGCGGGACAGGCCTACGAGCAGTACTTC
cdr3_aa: CASSTQAGQAYEQYF

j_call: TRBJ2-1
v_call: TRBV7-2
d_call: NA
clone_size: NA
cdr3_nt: TGTGCCAGCAGGGGGATGAGTAGCGGAAACAATGAGCAGTTCTTC
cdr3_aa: CASRGMSSGNNEQFF

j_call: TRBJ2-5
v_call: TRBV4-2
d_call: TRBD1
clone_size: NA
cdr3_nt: TGTGCCAGCAGCCAAGAGGGACAGGGCCGGGGAGAGACCCAGTACTTC
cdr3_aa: CASSQEGQGRGETQYF

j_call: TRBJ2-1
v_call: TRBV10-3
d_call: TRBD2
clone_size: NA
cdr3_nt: TGTGCCATCAGTGAGACTAGCGGGGCCAACAATGAGCAGTTCTTC
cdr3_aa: CAISETSGANNEQFF

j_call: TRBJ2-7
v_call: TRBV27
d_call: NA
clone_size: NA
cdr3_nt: TGTGCCAGCAGTTTGGCGGAGGGCGTCTACGAGCAGTACTTC
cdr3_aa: CASSLAEGVYEQYF

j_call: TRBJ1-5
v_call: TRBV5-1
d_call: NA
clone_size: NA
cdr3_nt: TGCGCCAGCAGCTCCGGAGGAGGCAATCAGCCCCAGCATTTT
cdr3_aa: CASSSGGGNQPQHF

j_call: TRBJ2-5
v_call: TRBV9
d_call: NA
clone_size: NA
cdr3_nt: TGTGCCAGCACGGTGGGTCAGGGCCACCAAGAGACCCAGTACTTC
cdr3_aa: CASTVGQGHQETQYF

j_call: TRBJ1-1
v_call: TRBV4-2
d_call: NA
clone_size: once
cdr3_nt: TGTGCCAGCAGCCAAGATTTACAGGGTCGCACTGAAGCTTTCTTT
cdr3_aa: CASSQDLQGRTEAFF

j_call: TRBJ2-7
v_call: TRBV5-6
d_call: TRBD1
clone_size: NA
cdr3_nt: TGTGCCAGCAGCTTGGTGGGACAGCTCTCCTACGAGCAGTACTTC
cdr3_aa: CASSLVGQLSYEQYF

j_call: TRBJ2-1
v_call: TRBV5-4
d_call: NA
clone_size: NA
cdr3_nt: TGTGCCAGCAGCTTCCGGGGGGCATTAGATGAGCAGTTCTTC
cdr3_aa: CASSFRGALDEQFF